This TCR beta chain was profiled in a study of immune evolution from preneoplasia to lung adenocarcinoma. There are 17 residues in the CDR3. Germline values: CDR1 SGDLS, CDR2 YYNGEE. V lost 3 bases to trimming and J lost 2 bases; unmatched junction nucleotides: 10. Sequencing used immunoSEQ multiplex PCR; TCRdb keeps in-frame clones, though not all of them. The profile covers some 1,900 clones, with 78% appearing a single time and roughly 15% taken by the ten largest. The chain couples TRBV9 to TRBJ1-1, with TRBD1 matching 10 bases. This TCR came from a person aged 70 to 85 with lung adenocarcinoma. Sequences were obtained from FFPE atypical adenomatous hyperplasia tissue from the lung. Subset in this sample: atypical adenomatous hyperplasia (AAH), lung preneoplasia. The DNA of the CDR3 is TGTGCCAGCAGCGACCCCCGGGACAGGGGTTCAAACACTGAAGCTTTCTTT. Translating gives CASSDPRDRGSNTEAFF.